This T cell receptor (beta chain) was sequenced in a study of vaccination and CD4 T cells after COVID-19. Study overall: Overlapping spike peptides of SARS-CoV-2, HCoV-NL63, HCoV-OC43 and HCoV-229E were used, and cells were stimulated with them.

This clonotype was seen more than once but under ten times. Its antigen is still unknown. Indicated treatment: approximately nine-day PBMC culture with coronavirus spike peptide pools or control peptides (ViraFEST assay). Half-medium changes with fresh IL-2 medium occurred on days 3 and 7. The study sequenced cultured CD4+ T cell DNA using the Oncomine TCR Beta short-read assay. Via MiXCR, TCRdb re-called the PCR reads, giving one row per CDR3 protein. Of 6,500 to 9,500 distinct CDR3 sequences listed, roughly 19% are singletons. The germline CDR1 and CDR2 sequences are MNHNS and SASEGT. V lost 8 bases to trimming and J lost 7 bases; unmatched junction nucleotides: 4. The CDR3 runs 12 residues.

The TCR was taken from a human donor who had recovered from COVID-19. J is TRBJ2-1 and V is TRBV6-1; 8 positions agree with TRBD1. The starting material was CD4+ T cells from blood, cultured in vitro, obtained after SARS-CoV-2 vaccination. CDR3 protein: CASGQGFNEQFF. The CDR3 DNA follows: TGTGCCAGCGGACAGGGTTTTAATGAGCAGTTCTTC.